This passage covers 10 T cell receptor beta chains from one sample sequenced in a study of human T cells and chemical hapten exposure (dated by TCRdb to the early 2020s). Total RNA was isolated from unfractionated whole blood collected in Tempus Blood RNA tubes. The method was 5' RACE. Sequencing was performed on an Illumina MiSeq. The raw public data were reprocessed by TCRdb itself: fastp quality trimming at Q25, MiXCR clonotype calling, in-frame beta chains only. Merged by CDR3 protein, the rows form single entries marked with the most common genes and DNA. For this sample the table gives approximately 110,000 distinct CDR3 sequences, of which approximately 20% were detected only once. The top ten constitute around 3% of the sample. These receptors all come from a human donor in good health.

This clonotype occurred a few times. This chain uses TRBV27 with TRBJ2-1, with TRBD2 as a possible D gene (6 bases). CDR3 length equals 12 residues. Germline values: CDR1 MNHEY, CDR2 SMNVEV (reference sequence). The V end lost 8 bases, the J end lost 4 bases, and 9 bases lay between the germline ends. As DNA, the CDR3 is TGTGCCAGCGCGGGACGATACAATGAGCAGTTCTTC. This gives the protein CASAGRYNEQFF.

The chain links TRBV5-1 to TRBJ2-3; D gene ambiguous. V gave up 0 bases and J gave up 4 bases, with 15 bases separating them. The CDR3 has 16 amino acids. CDR1 and CDR2 (germline): SGHRS, YFSETQ. CDR3 in amino acids: CASSLEVIGSADTQYF. The DNA for the CDR3 is TGCGCCAGCAGCTTGGAAGTCATCGGAAGCGCAGATACGCAGTATTTT.

This sequence joins TRBV5-5 and TRBJ2-1; weak D call: TRBD1 (5 bases). Germline CDR1 and CDR2: SGHKS and YYEKEE (reference sequence). With 4 bases removed from V and 0 bases from J, the gap between germline ends came to 17 bases. The length of the CDR3 is 17 residues. CDR3 sequence: CASSADPGFSSYNEQFF. The DNA of the CDR3 is TGTGCCAGCAGCGCCGACCCAGGGTTTAGCTCCTACAATGAGCAGTTCTTC.

The V gene is TRBV7-2, the J gene TRBJ1-2; possible D gene TRBD1, 6 bases. Germline V lookup: CDR1 SGHTA, CDR2 FQGNSA. The V end lost 5 bases, the J end lost 4 bases, and 14 bases lay between the germline ends. The CDR3 loop spans 14 amino acids. CDR3 nucleotides: TGTGCCAGCAGCGCTGACAGGAATCTCTATGGCTACACCTTC. This sequence encodes CASSADRNLYGYTF.

A few counts support this clonotype. The chain links TRBV4-1 to TRBJ2-7; D gene unclear. CDR1 and CDR2 (germline): MGHRA, YSYEKL. Trimming removed 3 bases from V and 2 bases from J, with 14 bases in between. The CDR3 spans 15 residues. The CDR3 sequence: CASSHPLSGAYEQYF. The CDR3 region has the DNA TGCGCCAGCAGCCACCCCCTTTCAGGAGCCTACGAGCAGTACTTC.

The chain carries TRBV14 and TRBJ1-4; D remains ambiguous. V lost 2 bases to trimming and J lost 6 bases, with 7 bases between them. The V gene's germline CDR1 is SGHDN and CDR2 FVKESK. The CDR3 runs to 13 residues. CDR3: CASSQLRHEKLFF. The CDR3 region has the DNA TGTGCCAGCAGCCAACTCAGGCATGAAAAACTGTTTTTT.

The rearrangement uses TRBV12-3 or TRBV12-4 and TRBJ2-5; D possibly uses TRBD1 or TRBD2 (5 bases each). The CDR3 runs 13 residues. V lost 5 bases to trimming and J lost 0 bases, with 7 bases between them. CDR3 coding DNA: TGTGCCAGCAGTCGAGGGGACCAAGAGACCCAGTACTTC. Residues: CASSRGDQETQYF.

This clonotype occurred a few times. This chain uses TRBV14 with TRBJ2-3, with 8 bases matching TRBD1. Per germline, CDR1 SGHDN and CDR2 FVKESK. The CDR3 runs 16 residues. V lost 6 bases to trimming and J lost 1 base; unmatched junction nucleotides: 9. CDR3 loop: CASSWDRPWGTDTQYF. The CDR3 coding sequence is TGTGCCAGCAGTTGGGACAGGCCTTGGGGCACAGATACGCAGTATTTT.

This clonotype was observed a handful of times. Written as DNA, the CDR3 is TGTGCCAGCAGCCAAGATCGGAGACTAGCGGGAGCCGATACGCAGTATTTT. Amino acid sequence: CASSQDRRLAGADTQYF. The chain links TRBV3-1 to TRBJ2-3; 12 bases match TRBD2. The CDR3 contains 17 residues. Per germline, CDR1 LGHDT and CDR2 YNNKEL (reference sequence). J gave up 6 bases and V 0 bases, and 7 bases lay outside the gene matches.

The chain combines TRBV28 with TRBJ1-1; D is undetermined. The CDR3 contains 15 residues. The germline V and J ends were trimmed by 7 bases and 4 bases, with 19 bases remaining between them. Germline loops: CDR1 MDHEN, CDR2 SYDVKM. The CDR3 DNA is TGTGCCAGCACCAAGAAGGAGGGAAGAGGCACTGAAGCTTTCTTT. This gives the protein CASTKKEGRGTEAFF.